Each of the 5 T cell receptor beta chains below was sequenced from the same sample in a study of blood T cell repertoires in COVID-19. Generated by immunoSEQ multiplex PCR, the TCRdb table keeps only in-frame clones and is missing some. The table lists hundreds of thousands of clones, around 89% of them singletons, with around an eighth in the top ten. Sequencing was carried out using peripheral blood. Receptors originate from a woman between 45 and 60 years old with COVID-19, enrolled during active disease.

The chain carries TRBV7-2 and TRBJ2-5, with D unclear. The ends were cut back, 1 base at V and 5 bases at J, with 8 bases in the middle. CDR1 and CDR2 (germline): SGHTA, FQGNSA. This CDR3 region has 13 residues. The CDR3 DNA follows: TGTGCCAGCAGCTTAGATGAGGAGGAGACCCAGTACTTC. Encoded protein: CASSLDEEETQYF.

V gene TRBV7-8 combines with J gene TRBJ1-5, with TRBD1 matching over 10 bases. Trimming at V came to 6 bases and at J to 0 bases, leaving 8 bases not matched to a gene. The length of the CDR3 is 17 residues. Germline assignment: CDR1 SGHVS and CDR2 FQNEAQ. The CDR3 loop reads CASSSGTGANSNQPQHF. DNA for the CDR3: TGTGCCAGCAGTTCCGGGACAGGGGCCAATAGCAATCAGCCCCAGCATTTT.

This rearrangement joins TRBV9 to TRBJ2-2; 13 bases line up with TRBD2. Germline V gives CDR1 SGDLS, CDR2 YYNGEE. This CDR3 spans 17 amino acids. V was clipped by 4 bases and J by 5 bases; unmatched bases: 8. CDR3 protein: CASSPRLAGGRTGELFF. The CDR3 DNA follows: TGTGCCAGCAGCCCCCGACTAGCGGGGGGTCGGACCGGGGAGCTGTTTTTT. Looking up the rest from reference TRBV9 and TRBJ2-2 gives the full variable domain: DSGVTQTPKHLITATGQRVTLRCSPRSGDLSVYWYQQSLDQGLQFLIQYYNGEERAKGNILERFSAQQFPDLHSELNLSSLELGDSALYFCASSPRLAGGRTGELFFGEGSRLTVL.

V is TRBV29-1 and J is TRBJ1-5, with D possibly being TRBD1 (5 bases). This CDR3 region has 17 residues. Germline loops: CDR1 SQVTM, CDR2 ANQGSEA. V lost 0 bases and J lost 3, with 18 bases in between. CDR3 loop: CSVEDPRDSHFNQPQHF. In nucleotides, the CDR3 is TGCAGCGTTGAAGACCCTCGTGACAGTCATTTCAATCAGCCCCAGCATTTT.

V gene TRBV27 combines with J gene TRBJ1-1, with D possibly TRBD1 on 5 matching bases. Germline lookup yields CDR1 MNHEY and CDR2 SMNVEV (reference sequence). Trimming removed 10 bases from V and 5 bases from J, with 20 bases in between. The CDR3 contains 14 residues. The CDR3 protein is CATRRGGVQTEAFF. DNA for the CDR3: TGTGCCACTCGGCGTGGGGGGGTTCAAACTGAAGCTTTCTTT.